Sequencing of this T cell receptor beta chain was carried out in a study of cytomegalovirus exposure and HLA in healthy donors. General study findings and limits: An analysis done earlier found most TCR beta V segments productive about 87% or about 30% of the time.

V lost 5 bases and J 5 bases, leaving 15 bases between the germline ends. Germline V lookup: CDR1 MNHEY, CDR2 SMNVEV (reference sequence). The CDR3 is 14 amino acids. Remarks on this clone: No antigen is known for it.

Researchers ran the PCR with 60 Vbeta and 13 Jbeta primers. Profiled with immunoSEQ multiplex PCR; TCRdb holds only in-frame clones, not every one. The profile shows some 130,000 clones, about 80% of them singletons. The receptor was isolated from a human donor in good health. Input material: PBMCs. V is TRBV27 and J is TRBJ1-1, with a tentative D call TRBD1 (6 bases). The CDR3: CASSIRGSLTEAFF. DNA of the CDR3: TGTGCCAGCAGTATCAGGGGCTCCCTTACTGAAGCTTTCTTT.